What follows are 32 T cell receptor beta chains derived from one specimen sequenced in a study of blood T cells in healthy people across ages (dated by TCRdb to about 2015). Libraries were made using 5' RACE. Data came from an Illumina HiSeq 2500. A second about 7 to 12 cycle PCR used a sample-barcoded 5' primer and a J-beta primer mix. Through fastp at Q25 and MiXCR, TCRdb rebuilt clones from the public reads, retaining in-frame beta chains. Identical CDR3 proteins give one entry, which carries the most common genes and DNA. Here the sample has 600,000 to 850,000 distinct CDR3 sequences; roughly 47% occur a single time. More than 20% of the sample belongs to the ten largest clones. Sequenced sample: blood. These receptors all come from an older woman in good health.

This clonotype was counted between two and nine times. The chain has TRBV6-2 or TRBV6-3 and TRBJ1-5, with TRBD1 as a possible D gene (5 bases). Germline V gives CDR1 MNHEY, CDR2 SVGEGT. The CDR3 is 16 amino acids. V was cut by 1 base and J by 0 bases, with 10 bases left in between. The CDR3 DNA reads as TGTGCCAGCAGTTACTTGGGGACGGATAGCAATCAGCCCCAGCATTTT. The encoded protein is CASSYLGTDSNQPQHF.

This clonotype was picked up a small number of times. The chain links TRBV5-5 to TRBJ2-7, with D tentatively TRBD1 or TRBD2 (5 bases each). CDR1 is SGHKS, CDR2 YYEKEE, per germline (reference sequence). CDR3 length equals 15 residues. V was pared by 4 bases and J by 1 base, with 15 bases between. The CDR3 region has the DNA TGTGCCAGCAGCGACGAGGGGAGAGGGTCCTACGAGCAGTACTTC. Its protein is CASSDEGRGSYEQYF.

This clonotype showed up just once. The chain recombines TRBV29-1 with TRBJ2-1; 7 bases fit TRBD1. V shed 4 bases, J shed 6 bases, and the junction held 6 bases outside the gene matches. Germline V lookup: CDR1 SQVTM, CDR2 ANQGSEA. The length of the CDR3 is 13 residues. Here the CDR3 reads CSVGQGGGNEQFF. DNA for the CDR3: TGCAGCGTTGGACAGGGTGGCGGCAATGAGCAGTTCTTC.

The rearrangement joins TRBV25-1 to TRBJ2-4; 13 positions agree with TRBD2. Near its end, the DNA agrees better with TRBJ2-7, so the J call may be wrong. The CDR3 loop spans 15 amino acids. The V gene's germline CDR1 is MGHDK and CDR2 SYGVNS. Here the CDR3 reads CASSGGLAGENEQYF. Written as DNA, the CDR3 is TGTGCCAGCAGTGGAGGACTAGCGGGAGAAAACGAGCAGTACTTC.

The chain joins TRBV2 to TRBJ2-5, with 12 bases lining up with TRBD1. J gave up 5 bases and V 6 bases, and 4 bases lay outside the gene matches. The germline gives CDR1 SNHLY, CDR2 FYNNEI. This CDR3 has 14 residues. The CDR3 loop reads CASRGQGARETQYF. CDR3 bases: TGTGCCAGCAGGGGACAGGGGGCAAGGGAGACCCAGTACTTC.

The V call is TRBV27, the J call TRBJ2-5; 9 nucleotides line up with TRBD1. With the DNA end fitting TRBJ2-7 better, the J assignment may be wrong. The CDR3 contains 16 residues. Germline V CDR1 and CDR2: MNHEY, SMNVEV (reference sequence). CDR3 loop: CASSLYSTGGQYEQYF. The CDR3 DNA is TGTGCCAGCAGTTTATACTCTACAGGGGGCCAATACGAGCAGTACTTC.

The gene calls are TRBV3-1 and TRBJ1-6; D is unclear. In germline, CDR1 is LGHDT, CDR2 YNNKEL (reference sequence). The CDR3 has 16 amino acids. Trimming shortened V by 0 bases and J by 8 bases, and 14 bases separated the two germline ends. For the CDR3, the DNA is TGTGCCAGCAGCCAAGATAGTGGCCCTATGGATTCACCCCTCCACTTT. Translation: CASSQDSGPMDSPLHF. Full variable domain (remainder filled in from reference TRBV3-1 and TRBJ1-6): DTAVSQTPKYLVTQMGNDKSIKCEQNLGHDTMYWYKQDSKKFLKIMFSYNNKELIINETVPNRFSPKSPDKAHLNLHINSLELGDSAVYFCASSQDSGPMDSPLHFGNGTRLTVT.

The chain links TRBV20-1 to TRBJ2-3; TRBD1 matches 9 bases. Germline CDR1 is DFQATT and CDR2 is SNEGSKA (reference sequence). CDR3 length equals 13 residues. Trimming at V came to 8 bases and at J to 3 bases, leaving 6 bases not matched to a gene. CDR3 amino acids: CSLRTGATDTQYF. The CDR3 coding sequence is TGCAGTCTTCGGACAGGGGCGACAGATACGCAGTATTTT.

This chain uses TRBV29-1 with TRBJ2-3, with D tentatively TRBD1 (5 bases). V gave up 2 bases and J gave up 6 bases, with 12 bases separating them. The germline V gene has CDR1 SQVTM and CDR2 ANQGSEA. The CDR3 sequence is 13 residues long. The DNA for the CDR3 is TGCAGCGTTGAATGGTCAGGGTCGGATACGCAGTATTTT. It translates to CSVEWSGSDTQYF.

This clonotype was seen repeatedly, ten times or more. Being one base from a much bigger clone, this may be a read error. The chain recombines TRBV7-2 with TRBJ2-1; D not certain. TRBJ2-7 explains the end of the DNA better; the J call may be wrong. This CDR3 contains 12 residues. The germline CDR1 and CDR2 sequences are SGHTA and FQGNSA. This CDR3 is CASSFGNNEQYF. The CDR3 nucleotides read TGTGCCAGCAGCTTTGGTAACAATGAGCAGTACTTC.

This clonotype has more than one count but fewer than ten. J is TRBJ1-5 and V is TRBV5-1; D unresolved. The CDR3 has 15 residues. V lost 4 bases to trimming and J lost 5 bases, with 16 bases between them. CDR1 is SGHRS and CDR2 is YFSETQ in the germline V gene. CDR3 DNA sequence: TGCGCCAGCAGCCCATTCGAGGGAAGGGATCAGCCCCAGCATTTT. This codes for CASSPFEGRDQPQHF.

This clonotype was counted a few times. This chain joins TRBV6-2 or TRBV6-3 and TRBJ2-5; TRBD1 matches 9 bases. CDR3 length: 18 residues. Unmatched junction bases numbered 11, after V lost 2 bases and J lost 1 base. The germline V gene has CDR1 MNHEY and CDR2 SVGEGT. The DNA for the CDR3 is TGTGCCAGCAGTTACGGGACAGGGACATTCTACAGCCAAGAGACCCAGTACTTC. This gives the protein CASSYGTGTFYSQETQYF.

This clonotype was recorded at least ten times. Relative to the germline gene, one junction end is altered; a read error may explain this. The rearrangement links TRBV12-3 or TRBV12-4 to TRBJ2-3; no clear D. CDR3 length: 13 residues. This CDR3 is CASSLVPPDTQYF. The CDR3 DNA reads TGTGCCAGCAGCTTAGTTCCCCCAGATACGCAGTATTTT.

As for this clonotype: A read error may account for a junction end that differs from germline. V and J are TRBV12-3 or TRBV12-4 and TRBJ2-7; tentatively, D is TRBD2 (5 bases). This CDR3 has 12 residues. The CDR3 coding sequence is TGTACCAGCAGTCGCGGACTCTACGAGCAGTACTTC. It translates to CTSSRGLYEQYF.

The chain joins TRBV7-9 to TRBJ2-7; no reliable D call. Germline CDR1 and CDR2: SEHNR and FQNEAQ (reference sequence). V lost 3 bases to trimming and J lost 2 bases, with 8 bases between them. This CDR3 region has 13 residues. CDR3 nucleotide sequence: TGTGCCAGCAGCTTGGTCACTACCTACGAGCAGTACTTC. Translating gives CASSLVTTYEQYF.

A note on this clonotype: The germline gene is not matched at one end of the junction; a read error may be the cause. V is TRBV20-1 and J is TRBJ2-3; 7 bases align to TRBD2. Germline assignment: CDR1 DFQATT and CDR2 SNEGSKA (reference sequence). The CDR3 spans 17 residues. Here the CDR3 DNA reads TGCAGTGCTAGAGATCTTAAAAAGGGACTATTCACAGATACGCGGTATTTT. It yields the protein CSARDLKKGLFTDTRYF.

In this sample, this clonotype turned up a few times. The CDR3 loop reads CASSSTLSYNEQFF. DNA of the CDR3: TGTGCCAGCAGTTCGACACTTTCCTACAATGAGCAGTTCTTC. J is TRBJ2-1 and V is TRBV28; D not resolved. V lost 4 bases and J 1 base, leaving 8 bases between the germline ends. CDR1 MDHEN and CDR2 SYDVKM come from the germline V gene. The CDR3 sequence is 14 residues long.

The chain links TRBV27 to TRBJ2-5, with D maybe TRBD2 (6 bases). The germline V and J ends were trimmed by 7 bases and 11 bases, with 29 bases remaining between them. The CDR3 runs 16 residues. The germline V gene has CDR1 MNHEY and CDR2 SMNVEV (reference sequence). The CDR3 protein is CASNLNGSPQASEQYF. In DNA, the CDR3 is TGTGCCAGCAACTTGAACGGGAGCCCTCAAGCATCGGAGCAGTACTTC.

This chain uses TRBV12-3 or TRBV12-4 with TRBJ2-3, with a weak D call TRBD2 (6 bases). The CDR3 covers 14 residues. V lost 7 bases and J lost 3, with 14 bases in between. The CDR3 sequence: CASIWEDATDTQYF. The DNA of the CDR3 is TGTGCCAGCATCTGGGAGGACGCAACAGATACGCAGTATTTT.

The gene calls are TRBV15 and TRBJ2-7; D not certain. The length of the CDR3 is 12 residues. V lost 5 bases to trimming and J lost 4 bases, with 9 bases between them. Germline CDR1 and CDR2: LNHNV and YYDKDF (reference sequence). The CDR3 region is CATSGNQYEQYF. For the CDR3, the DNA is TGTGCCACCAGCGGAAACCAGTACGAGCAGTACTTC.

Note on this clonotype: This sequence may be a read error, since a much larger clone differs from it by one base. This chain connects TRBV10-3 to TRBJ2-1; D is uncertain. TRBJ2-7 matches the DNA end more closely, so the J call is doubtful. The CDR3 spans 12 residues. CDR1 is ENHRY, CDR2 SYGVKD, per germline. Here the CDR3 reads CAILVPPNEQYF. As DNA, the CDR3 is TGTGCCATCTTAGTCCCTCCCAATGAGCAGTACTTC.

V and J are TRBV20-1 and TRBJ1-2; D unclear. The ends were cut back, 3 bases at V and 0 bases at J, with 14 bases in the middle. Per germline, CDR1 DFQATT and CDR2 SNEGSKA (reference sequence). The CDR3 totals 15 residues. CDR3 nucleotide sequence: TGCAGTGCTAGCCCCCCGCAACGGGCTAACTATGGCTACACCTTC. This translates into CSASPPQRANYGYTF.

The rearrangement uses TRBV6-5 and TRBJ2-1, with 7 nucleotides matching TRBD2. The CDR3 has 15 residues. The ends lost 4 bases at V and 5 bases at J; junction bases unmatched: 8. The germline V gene has CDR1 MNHEY and CDR2 SVGAGI. The CDR3 DNA reads TGTGCCAGCAGTTCACTAGCGCTTCCCCACAATGAGCAGTTCTTC. Encoded protein: CASSSLALPHNEQFF.

The V and J genes are TRBV3-1 and TRBJ1-4; D remains ambiguous. V lost 6 bases, J lost 6 bases, and 11 bases lay in between. Germline V gene lookup returns CDR1 LGHDT and CDR2 YNNKEL (reference sequence). This CDR3 is built from 13 residues. The DNA of the CDR3 is TGTGCCAGCAGGGACGGATGGCATGAAAAACTGTTTTTT. Its translation: CASRDGWHEKLFF.

The chain joins TRBV7-9 to TRBJ2-5; 7 bases match TRBD1. The CDR3 is 15 amino acids. V lost 5 bases to trimming and J lost 11 bases; unmatched junction nucleotides: 17. Germline assignment: CDR1 SEHNR and CDR2 FQNEAQ (reference sequence). CDR3 sequence (DNA): TGTGCCAGCAGCCCGTGGACAGGAAGTGTCAGTGAGCAGTACTTC. Encoded protein: CASSPWTGSVSEQYF. Variable domain in full (rest from reference TRBV7-9 and TRBJ2-5): DTGVSQNPRHKITKRGQNVTFRCDPISEHNRLYWYRQTLGQGPEFLTYFQNEAQLEKSRLLSDRFSAERPKGSFSTLEIQRTEQGDSAMYLCASSPWTGSVSEQYFGPGTRLLVL.

This clonotype was picked up a small number of times. The chain combines TRBV6-2 or TRBV6-3 with TRBJ2-7; D possibly corresponds to TRBD2 (6 bases). CDR3 length: 13 amino acids. Germline CDR1 reads MNHEY; CDR2 reads SVGEGT. Trimming stripped 11 bases from V and 4 bases from J, with 18 bases between. CDR3 amino acids: CAVRPRGAYEQYF. The CDR3 region has the DNA TGTGCCGTCCGGCCTCGCGGGGCTTACGAGCAGTACTTC.

Concerning this clonotype itself: The junction departs from germline at one end; a sequencing error may be responsible. The rearrangement uses TRBV7-6 and TRBJ2-5; D unresolved. The CDR3 is made up of 13 amino acids. Germline V gives CDR1 SGHVS, CDR2 FNYEAQ. This CDR3 reads CVSRPWSKETQYF. The CDR3 DNA reads as TGTGTCAGCAGACCTTGGTCAAAAGAGACCCAGTACTTC.

The chain joins TRBV6-5 to TRBJ2-1, with 8 bases identical to TRBD2. Germline CDR1 reads MNHEY; CDR2 reads SVGAGI. Trimming took 6 bases from V and 1 from J; bases not matched to a gene: 5. The CDR3 is 15 residues long. In DNA form, the CDR3 reads TGTGCCAGCAGAAAGGGACTAGGGTCCTACAATGAGCAGTTCTTC. It codes for CASRKGLGSYNEQFF.

Concerning this clonotype: This clone may be a read error of a much larger clone one base away. The chain recombines TRBV4-2 with TRBJ2-7, with TRBD2 as a possible D gene (6 bases). This CDR3 spans 16 amino acids. Trimming cost V 1 base and J 7 bases, with 20 bases left between them. Per germline, CDR1 LGHNA and CDR2 YNFKEQ. Here the CDR3 DNA reads TGTGCCAGCAGCCAAGGGGCGGGATCGAGCTACAATGAGCAGTACTTC. Residues: CASSQGAGSSYNEQYF.

The chain employs TRBV10-3 and TRBJ2-7; the D is unclear. Trimming cost V 4 bases and J 5 bases, with 12 bases left between them. Germline V gives CDR1 ENHRY, CDR2 SYGVKD. The CDR3 runs 13 residues. For the CDR3, the DNA is TGTGCCATCAGTGGCCAGGCGGCCCACGAGCAGTACTTC. This gives the protein CAISGQAAHEQYF.

This clonotype was picked up a small number of times. The chain has TRBV9 and TRBJ2-3, with TRBD2 matching 8 bases. The V segment lost 0 bases and the J segment 2 bases; nucleotides outside the gene matches: 5. CDR3 length: 16 residues. Germline lookup yields CDR1 SGDLS and CDR2 YYNGEE. In nucleotides, the CDR3 is TGTGCCAGCAGCGTAGGCCGGGAGGGCCTCACAGATACGCAGTATTTT. Its translation: CASSVGREGLTDTQYF.

This chain connects TRBV12-3 or TRBV12-4 to TRBJ2-5, with 7 bases matching TRBD2. CDR3 length: 15 residues. V was clipped by 10 bases and J by 2 bases; unmatched bases: 13. The CDR3 protein is CATNTGGREQETQYF. Here the CDR3 DNA reads TGTGCCACCAATACGGGGGGACGGGAGCAAGAGACCCAGTACTTC.